This T cell receptor (beta chain) was found in a study of T cell responses to AZD1222 COVID-19 vaccine. Study-level findings and limits: Spike-specific TCR repertoires showed rising breadth and depth after two AZD1222 doses.

Here immunoSEQ multiplex PCR was the method, and the copy in TCRdb shows in-frame clones only, minus some. The table records 95,000 to 150,000 clones, around 89% of them present only once. Trimming stripped 1 base from V and 10 bases from J, with 11 bases between. The CDR3 covers 13 residues. The germline gives CDR1 MNHEY, CDR2 SVGAGI. Turning to this clone: Its antigen is still unknown.

The sample consisted of peripheral blood, taken on day 0 of MenACWY control vaccination. The clonotype originates from an adult in good health. The chain combines TRBV6-5 with TRBJ2-1; perhaps TRBD2 as D (5 bases). The CDR3 spells CASSYFVGGEQFF. In DNA, the CDR3 is TGTGCCAGCAGTTACTTTGTCGGAGGCGAGCAGTTCTTC.